What follows are 16 T cell receptor beta chains derived from one specimen sequenced in a study of vaccination and CD4 T cells after COVID-19 (dated by TCRdb to 2022 to 2024). Their recognized antigens are unknown. The intended sense of this specimen's treatment or condition label: approximately 9-day PBMC culture with coronavirus spike peptide pools or control peptides (ViraFEST assay). Library generation was performed with PCR. This sample was sequenced with an Illumina iSeq 100. TCR sequencing of DNA from cultured CD4+ T cells used the Oncomine TCR Beta short-read assay at the Johns Hopkins FTIC core. TCRdb's own reprocessing of the public reads used fastp at Q25 and MiXCR and kept productive beta chains. Rows matching on CDR3 protein sequence are summarized as one entry with the most common DNA and genes. The sample table contains some 9,100 distinct CDR3 sequences; only one count was recorded for about 66% of them. In total, the top ten clones hold over 20% of the sample.

The specimen sequenced was CD4+ T cells from blood, cultured in vitro. The receptors stem from a human donor who had recovered from COVID-19.

This chain links TRBV5-6 with TRBJ2-1; D may be TRBD2 (6 bases). Germline CDR1 SGHDT, CDR2 YYEEEE. The V end was cut by 5 bases, the J end by 8 bases, with 20 bases between. The CDR3 has 15 residues. CDR3 residues: CASSQVAAPLHEQFF. The CDR3 DNA reads TGTGCCAGCAGTCAGGTAGCGGCCCCGTTGCATGAGCAGTTCTTC.

CDR3 coding DNA: TGTGCCAGCAGCCGGGACGGCTTCTATGGCTACACCTTC. It codes for CASSRDGFYGYTF. The chain carries TRBV7-9 and TRBJ1-2; a possible D gene is TRBD1 (5 bases). There are 13 residues in the CDR3. The germline gives CDR1 SEHNR, CDR2 FQNEAQ (reference sequence). Trimming took off 5 bases at V and 4 bases at J, with 11 bases between the two ends.

The rearrangement joins TRBV6-2 or TRBV6-3 to TRBJ2-1; 8 bases align to TRBD2. Germline loops: CDR1 MNHEY, CDR2 SVGEGT. This CDR3 region has 18 residues. V gave up 0 bases and J gave up 1 base; unmatched junction bases: 8. The CDR3 DNA sequence: TGTGCCAGCAGTTACTCAGGCGGGGGGCGTGGGTCCTACAATGAGCAGTTCTTC. Translating it yields CASSYSGGGRGSYNEQFF.

The chain uses TRBV20-1 and TRBJ2-7; 10 bases line up with TRBD2. The V and J ends lost 3 bases and 3 bases, in that order; junction bases with no gene match: 2. Germline V lookup: CDR1 DFQATT, CDR2 SNEGSKA (reference sequence). The CDR3 consists of 13 residues. The CDR3 loop is CSASSGGNYEQYF. In DNA, the CDR3 is TGCAGTGCTAGTAGCGGGGGGAACTACGAGCAGTACTTC.

The CDR3 sequence is CASRIGGVSSYEQYF. CDR3 DNA sequence: TGTGCCAGCAGGATAGGAGGGGTGAGCTCCTACGAGCAGTACTTC. V is TRBV7-3 and J is TRBJ2-7, with D possibly matching TRBD2 (6 bases). CDR1 is SGHTA and CDR2 is FQGTGA in the germline V gene. This CDR3 has 15 residues. V was shortened by 6 bases and J by 0 bases, with 15 bases between the two germline ends.

This chain uses TRBV19 with TRBJ2-3; the D gene could be TRBD1 or TRBD2 (5 bases each). Germline V gene data show CDR1 as LNHDA and CDR2 as SQIVND (reference sequence). V lost 7 bases and J 4 bases, leaving 15 bases between the germline ends. The CDR3 is 14 residues long. CDR3 protein: CASTHDWGSDTQYF. The CDR3 DNA reads as TGTGCCAGTACTCATGACTGGGGGTCAGATACGCAGTATTTT.

The V gene is TRBV9, the J gene TRBJ1-1; D might be TRBD1 (5 bases). CDR1 is SGDLS, CDR2 YYNGEE, per germline. V was clipped by 5 bases and J by 3 bases, with 17 bases between them. The CDR3 has 15 amino acids. The DNA of the CDR3 is TGTGCCAGCAGAGAGGCAGGGTTTGGTGACACTGAAGCTTTCTTT. Translating gives CASREAGFGDTEAFF. The whole variable domain, filled in from reference TRBV9 and TRBJ1-1, reads DSGVTQTPKHLITATGQRVTLRCSPRSGDLSVYWYQQSLDQGLQFLIQYYNGEERAKGNILERFSAQQFPDLHSELNLSSLELGDSALYFCASREAGFGDTEAFFGQGTRLTVV.

The chain recombines TRBV25-1 with TRBJ1-1; TRBD1 might be the D (5 bases). Trimming removed 4 bases from V and 11 bases from J, with 17 bases in between. The germline CDR1 and CDR2 sequences are MGHDK and SYGVNS. The CDR3 length is 13 residues. The chain's CDR3 is CASSGPSGKGAFF. DNA of the CDR3: TGTGCCAGCAGTGGCCCAAGCGGGAAGGGGGCTTTCTTT. Together with reference TRBV25-1 and TRBJ1-1, the CDR3 gives the full variable domain: EADIYQTPRYLVIGTGKKITLECSQTMGHDKMYWYQQDPGMELHLIHYSYGVNSTEKGDLSSESTVSRIRTEHFPLTLESARPSHTSQYLCASSGPSGKGAFFGQGTRLTVV.

This clonotype was counted between two and nine times. As DNA, the CDR3 is TGTGCCAGCAGTTACGAGGGTACCGCTGAAGCTTTCTTT. This codes for CASSYEGTAEAFF. The rearrangement links TRBV6-5 to TRBJ1-1; D not resolved. Trimming removed 2 bases from V and 6 bases from J, with 10 bases in between. Per germline, CDR1 MNHEY and CDR2 SVGAGI. This CDR3 has 13 residues.

The chain carries TRBV4-1 and TRBJ2-2; D ambiguous. CDR1 is MGHRA and CDR2 is YSYEKL in the germline V gene. There are 15 residues in the CDR3. V lost 5 bases to trimming and J lost 6 bases, with 16 bases between them. CDR3: CASSSGPFKSGELFF. As DNA, the CDR3 is TGCGCCAGCAGCTCCGGGCCTTTCAAATCCGGGGAGCTGTTTTTT.

Worth noting for this clonotype: A junction end diverges from the germline sequence, so it may reflect a read error. The chain joins TRBV19 to TRBJ1-2; D gene ambiguous. Germline V gene lookup returns CDR1 LNHDA and CDR2 SQIVND (reference sequence). CDR3 length equals 13 residues. CDR3 coding DNA: TGTGCCAGTAGTAGAAGCTATAACTATGGCTACGCCTTC. The encoded protein is CASSRSYNYGYAF.

This clonotype was seen only once. The rearrangement joins TRBV5-5 to TRBJ2-7; D unresolved. V lost 2 bases to trimming and J lost 1 base, with 4 bases between them. The CDR3 length is 12 residues. Germline V gives CDR1 SGHKS, CDR2 YYEKEE (reference sequence). CDR3 amino acids: CASSFRSYEQYF. The CDR3 DNA follows: TGTGCCAGCAGCTTCCGGTCCTACGAGCAGTACTTC.

The rearrangement links TRBV7-6 to TRBJ1-2; TRBD1 agrees at 8 bases. CDR1 SGHVS and CDR2 FNYEAQ come from the germline V gene. The J segment lost 2 bases and the V segment lost 3 bases, leaving 8 bases of the junction unmatched. This CDR3 is 16 amino acids long. The CDR3, as DNA: TGTGCCAGCAGCTTTGGACAGGGATTGATAAACTATGGCTACACCTTC. Residues: CASSFGQGLINYGYTF.

This clonotype was seen a few times. The rearrangement joins TRBV27 to TRBJ1-2; TRBD1 might be the D (6 bases). The CDR3 is made up of 13 amino acids. V was shortened by 4 bases and J by 6 bases, with 12 bases between the two germline ends. Germline V gene lookup returns CDR1 MNHEY and CDR2 SMNVEV (reference sequence). In DNA form, the CDR3 reads TGTGCCAGCAGTTCTCGACAGGCGAATGGCTACACCTTC. This gives the protein CASSSRQANGYTF.

This clonotype was observed a few times. This chain links TRBV19 with TRBJ2-2; D remains unclear. CDR3 length: 13 residues. V was pared by 3 bases and J by 5 bases, with 7 bases between. Germline lookup yields CDR1 LNHDA and CDR2 SQIVND (reference sequence). The CDR3 region has the DNA TGTGCCAGTAGTATTGTGAGAACCGGGGAGCTGTTTTTT. Protein: CASSIVRTGELFF.

This clonotype was observed a few times. The rearrangement joins TRBV20-1 to TRBJ1-5; 7 bases map to TRBD1. Per germline, CDR1 DFQATT and CDR2 SNEGSKA (reference sequence). This CDR3 region has 14 residues. The trim removed 6 bases at V and 2 bases at J, leaving 7 bases unmatched. This CDR3 reads CSARQGVGNQPQHF. For the CDR3, the DNA is TGCAGTGCGAGACAGGGAGTGGGCAATCAGCCCCAGCATTTT.